Listed below are T cell receptor beta chains from one sample, sequenced in a study of graft-versus-host responses after intestinal transplantation. Clones were sequenced by immunoSEQ multiplex PCR, and TCRdb holds only the in-frame ones, with some missing. Found here are about 9,000 clones, under 35% of them singletons; the top ten hold about 5%. The input for sequencing was alloreactive CD8+ T cells from a mixed lymphocyte reaction culture, taken before transplantation. The receptors shown here come from a human patient who was an organ donor for intestinal transplantation. Both conserved end residues are trimmed from each CDR3.

j_gene | v_gene | CDR3aa
TRBJ2-7 | TRBV2 | ASSGGTDSSYEQY
TRBJ1-2 | TRBV11-3 | ASSRDQGGPVYGYT
TRBJ1-6 | TRBV7-6 | ASSPGQGGSPLH
TRBJ1-1 | TRBV6-1 | ASTPGQLNTEAF
TRBJ2-5 | TRBV6-5 | ASSYAAGGWRAQY
TRBJ2-2 | TRBV5-1 | ASSLGLNTGELF
TRBJ2-2 | TRBV4-1 | ASSPRLSTGELF
TRBJ2-5 | TRBV4-1 | ASSQVLGQETQY
TRBJ1-1 | TRBV7-9 | ASSQGQGYTEAF
TRBJ2-7 | TRBV27 | ASSRPGLSYEQY
TRBJ2-2 | TRBV6-9 | ASSYTNTGELF
TRBJ1-6 | TRBV4-3 | ASSSGTGYNSPLH
TRBJ2-1 | TRBV4-1 | ASSITTGRGHEQF
TRBJ2-7 | TRBV5-1 | ASSPGTGGYEQY
TRBJ2-2 | TRBV27 | ASSPPRLAGATGELF
TRBJ2-2 | TRBV6-6 | ASSYSSTGELF
TRBJ1-5 | TRBV19 | ASALGNQPQH
TRBJ2-7 | TRBV5-1 | ASSGDLRDASSYEQY
TRBJ1-5 | TRBV6-5 | ASVPEVASNQPQH
TRBJ2-1 | TRBV5-1 | ASSLGQGAGNEQF
TRBJ1-2 | TRBV6-5 | ASSYSTGGGYT
TRBJ1-6 | TRBV27 | ASSLESWNSPLH
TRBJ1-2 | TRBV10-1 | ASSEISGNYGYT
TRBJ2-7 | TRBV4-3 | ASSQGTNYEQY
TRBJ2-7 | TRBV2 | ASNGGPSYEQY
TRBJ1-2 | TRBV7-9 | ASSLAPSFGYGYT
TRBJ2-1 | TRBV4-2 | ASSQEGEYNEQF
TRBJ2-1 | TRBV4-3 | ASSQAGLAFNEQF